This TCR beta chain comes out of a study of T cell repertoires in cytomegalovirus infection. On the study more broadly: Public TCR beta signatures were indicative of both CMV infection and a matching HLA type.

This CDR3 region has 16 residues. CDR1 SEHNR and CDR2 FQNEAQ come from the germline V gene (reference sequence). After removal of 2 bases from V and 2 bases from J, the junction contained 5 bases not matched to a gene. TCRdb independently ran MiXCR on the reads; one entry per CDR3 protein. The top ten hold approximately 49% of the sample, which has tens of thousands of distinct CDR3 sequences, 20% to 30% seen once. For this clonotype: The antigen is not known.

The TCR originated in a human donor in good health (CMV status not recorded). Some clones in this sample may be carry-over from other donors' samples. V gene TRBV7-9 combines with J gene TRBJ2-2; 7 bases are a match to TRBD2. The source material was CD8+ T cells from cultured PBMCs, sampled from culture after CMV antigen stimulation. CDR3: CASSLPSGINTGELFF. The CDR3 DNA is TGTGCCAGCAGCTTACCTAGCGGCATTAACACCGGGGAGCTGTTTTTT. The whole variable domain, remainder taken from reference TRBV7-9 and TRBJ2-2, is DTGVSQNPRHKITKRGQNVTFRCDPISEHNRLYWYRQTLGQGPEFLTYFQNEAQLEKSRLLSDRFSAERPKGSFSTLEIQRTEQGDSAMYLCASSLPSGINTGELFFGEGSRLTVL.